The entry below gives a single TCR beta chain sequence along with its context. The CDR3 totals 14 residues. From germline, CDR1 is MDHEN and CDR2 SYDVKM. Losses at the gene ends were 6 bases for V and 4 bases for J; bases not matched to a gene: 7. This table comes from immunoSEQ multiplex PCR, and its TCRdb copy is limited to in-frame clones, with some not included. Counted here are some 99,000 clones, about 91% occurring once; the ten biggest clones make up 2% to 3%. The data originate from a study of T cell changes during pregnancy in multiple sclerosis. The source of this sequence is a female donor in good health, enrolled as a control in a pregnancy study. V is TRBV28 and J is TRBJ2-7; 9 nucleotides align to TRBD1. Sequenced here: peripheral blood, sampled after pregnancy. The CDR3, as DNA: TGTGCCAGCAGCTTACAGGGGGCTGGTTACGAGCAGTACTTC. As protein: CASSLQGAGYEQYF.